This TCR beta chain came from a study of blood T cell repertoires in COVID-19. As processed by the authors: Researchers report that nucleated cell counts were estimated from reference gene primer amplification. Using immunoSEQ multiplex PCR, the repertoire was profiled, and TCRdb retains in-frame clones only, with some absent. D and trimming were read from the DNA, whereas the V and J calls and clone size are those reported in that table. The sample contains approximately 28,000 clones, 88% of which appear only once. The CDR3 has 12 residues. Germline loops: CDR1 MRHNA, CDR2 SNTAGT. Trimming removed 2 bases from V and 3 bases from J, with 3 bases in between. This clone was detected once.

The clonotype comes from a human donor in a cohort sampled during active COVID-19. The sample consisted of peripheral blood. The V gene is TRBV6-4, the J gene TRBJ2-3; no reliable D call. The chain's CDR3 is CASSDATDTQYF. The CDR3 DNA reads TGTGCCAGCAGTGACGCGACAGATACGCAGTATTTT.